The clone carrying this TCR beta chain appeared many times. TCRdb re-derived calls from the 5' RACE reads in MiXCR, one entry per CDR3 protein. The sample includes some 300,000 distinct CDR3 sequences, 3.6% of them seen just once. The data derive from a study of T cells after yellow fever vaccination. V was pared by 1 base and J by 6 bases, with 12 bases between. The CDR3 has 14 amino acids. Germline-derived CDR1 and CDR2 are MGHRA and YSYEKL. V is TRBV4-1 and J is TRBJ1-1; D not certain. Source: PBMCs, taken on the day of the yellow fever booster vaccination. The TCR comes from a man aged 18 to 29 who received the YFV17D yellow fever vaccine. CDR3 DNA: TGCGCCAGCAGCCAAGCTCAAACAGTCGCTGAAGCTTTCTTT. Residues: CASSQAQTVAEAFF.